What follows is one TCR beta chain and its context. Its antigen is not identified. The sample comes from a study of T-cell memory formation after mild COVID-19. Broader study findings: Of the contracting clones, CD4+ ones lay mainly in CM and EM, and CD8+ ones in EMRA. Among clones contracting day 15 to 85, CD4/CD8 was balanced, whereas later expanders leaned CD4+.

TCRdb re-analysed the 5' RACE reads in MiXCR, keeping a single row per CDR3 protein. Here the sample spans approximately 290,000 distinct CDR3 sequences, more than 15% being singletons. The germline V and J ends were trimmed by 5 bases and 6 bases, with 14 bases remaining between them. The CDR3 spans 13 residues. Sequences were obtained from PBMCs or a T cell subset sorted from them (not recorded which). This chain joins TRBV12-3 or TRBV12-4 and TRBJ2-7, with D hard to call. This TCR was recovered from a man between 18 and 29 years old who had mild COVID-19 (a few samples of this study predate the infection). Cell type and time point are not known. CDR3: CASSPDPGREQYV. The CDR3 nucleotides read TGTGCCAGCAGTCCGGACCCGGGCCGCGAGCAGTACGTC.